The 11 T cell receptor beta chains presented below share a single source sample, sequenced in a study of CD8 T cells in Susac syndrome. Random hexamers were used to reverse transcribe an amount of about 0.45 to 1 ug RNA. One entry per CDR3 protein results from TCRdb running MiXCR on the immunoSEQ multiplex PCR reads. The data contain about 280,000 distinct CDR3 sequences, approximately 84% of them singletons. The specimen was CD8+ T cells from PBMCs. The origin of the receptors is a human donor with multiple sclerosis.

The chain employs TRBV7-8 and TRBJ2-7; possibly TRBD2 for D (5 bases). The CDR3 has 13 amino acids. Trimming shortened V by 5 bases and J by 6 bases, and 14 bases separated the two germline ends. Germline CDR1 and CDR2: SGHVS and FQNEAQ. The CDR3 nucleotides read TGTGCCAGCAGCCGCTCGAAAACTAGCGAGCAGTACTTC. It translates to CASSRSKTSEQYF.

This clonotype showed up just a few times. The chain combines TRBV6-5 with TRBJ1-1; D is unclear. Deletions cut 2 bases from V and 4 bases from J, with 14 bases between. The CDR3 contains 15 residues. The germline V gene encodes CDR1 MNHEY and CDR2 SVGAGI. CDR3 sequence (DNA): TGTGCCAGCAGTTACATCGGCGTCGTGACCACTGAAGCTTTCTTT. As protein: CASSYIGVVTTEAFF.

The chain links TRBV9 to TRBJ1-1; possible D gene TRBD1, 6 bases. CDR3 length equals 13 residues. CDR1 is SGDLS, CDR2 YYNGEE, per germline. Trimming pared 3 bases from V and 7 bases from J, leaving 13 bases between. This CDR3 is CASSASLGGEAFF. CDR3 DNA: TGTGCCAGCAGCGCCAGTTTAGGGGGTGAAGCTTTCTTT.

The chain couples TRBV12-3 or TRBV12-4 to TRBJ2-7; D is possibly TRBD1 (6 bases). V shed 4 bases and J shed 2 bases, with 21 bases lying between them. This CDR3 is built from 17 residues. CDR3 DNA: TGTGCCAGCAGTTGGGGGCGGATGGGGAGTAGCACCTACGAGCAGTACTTC. This gives the protein CASSWGRMGSSTYEQYF.

This clonotype was recorded only once. CDR3 sequence reads: CASSLELAGGVGKETQYF. As DNA, the CDR3 is TGTGCCAGCAGTCTCGAACTAGCGGGAGGGGTTGGAAAAGAGACCCAGTACTTC. The V call is TRBV3-1, the J call TRBJ2-5, with 13 nucleotides matching TRBD2. The junction had 13 bases not matched to a gene; V was cut back by 6 bases and J by 3 bases. This CDR3 is 18 amino acids long. The germline V gene has CDR1 LGHDT and CDR2 YNNKEL (reference sequence).

The CDR3 DNA reads TGTGCCAGCAGCTACGCCAGGACTATGGGTGAAAAACTGTTTTTT. This translates into CASSYARTMGEKLFF. The rearrangement links TRBV6-5 to TRBJ1-4; the D is unclear. This CDR3 is built from 15 residues. V was pared by 6 bases and J by 7 bases, with 18 bases between. Germline V gene lookup returns CDR1 MNHEY and CDR2 SVGAGI.

This clonotype has just a few counts. In nucleotides, the CDR3 is TGTGCCAGCAGTTATCAACAGGGCCTGAACACTGAAGCTTTCTTT. It translates to CASSYQQGLNTEAFF. The V and J genes are TRBV6-5 and TRBJ1-1; maybe TRBD1 (6 bases). This CDR3 contains 15 residues. Germline V gene data show CDR1 as MNHEY and CDR2 as SVGAGI. The V end lost 3 bases, the J end lost 0 bases, and 11 bases lay between the germline ends.

The J gene is TRBJ1-4, the V gene TRBV9, with TRBD1 identical over 8 bases. This CDR3 contains 14 residues. Germline lookup yields CDR1 SGDLS and CDR2 YYNGEE. The ends lost 3 bases at V and 8 bases at J; junction bases unmatched: 6. CDR3 in DNA: TGTGCCAGCAGCGAACAGGGGGTACAGGAAAAACTGTTTTTT. Protein product: CASSEQGVQEKLFF.

The V gene is TRBV25-1, the J gene TRBJ1-5, with 9 bases fitting TRBD1. From germline, CDR1 is MGHDK and CDR2 SYGVNS. The V and J ends lost 4 bases and 4 bases, in that order; junction bases with no gene match: 14. CDR3 size: 18 residues. In DNA, the CDR3 is TGTGCCAGCAGTGGCTCTCAAGAGGACAGGGGACGGAATCAGCCCCAGCATTTT. Its translation: CASSGSQEDRGRNQPQHF.

This chain uses TRBV20-1 with TRBJ2-4, with D unclear. In germline, CDR1 is DFQATT, CDR2 SNEGSKA (reference sequence). V lost 5 bases, J lost 0 bases, and 8 bases lay in between. The CDR3 covers 13 residues. This CDR3 reads CSAWAKAKNIQYF. The CDR3 coding sequence is TGCAGTGCTTGGGCCAAAGCCAAAAACATTCAGTACTTC.

CDR3 amino acids: CASSWLPGALGTQYF. The CDR3 region has the DNA TGTGCCAGCAGTTGGCTCCCCGGGGCCTTAGGGACCCAGTACTTC. The chain combines TRBV28 with TRBJ2-5; TRBD1 or TRBD2 may be the D gene (5 bases each). The V end lost 4 bases, the J end lost 7 bases, and 19 bases lay between the germline ends. This CDR3 has 15 amino acids. From germline, CDR1 is MDHEN and CDR2 SYDVKM.